These 4 T cell receptor beta chains share one sample of origin, sequenced in a study of T cells in Graves' hyperthyroidism and ophthalmopathy. Regions amplified from RNA transcripts were the TCR beta CDR3 regions. Carried out on the TCR CDR3, a first-round RT-PCR used the HTBI primer set. TCRdb called the multiplex PCR reads again in MiXCR, with one record for every CDR3 protein. This sample has around 350,000 distinct CDR3 sequences, with roughly 13% found just once. The sequencing sample was made of blood. The receptors come from a woman aged 18-29 years with Graves' hyperthyroidism.

This clonotype was recorded at least ten times. The gene calls are TRBV24-1 and TRBJ2-5, with 7 bases lining up with TRBD2. Looked up from germline, CDR1 is KGHDR and CDR2 is SFDVKD. Unmatched junction bases numbered 2, after V lost 6 bases and J lost 5 bases. The CDR3 sequence is 12 residues long. CDR3 coding DNA: TGTGCCACCAGTCCGCGGGGGGAGACCCAGTACTTC. This translates into CATSPRGETQYF.

This clonotype occurred a few times. The V gene is TRBV5-1, the J gene TRBJ2-7, with no clear D. The CDR3 loop spans 15 amino acids. V gave up 0 bases and J gave up 6 bases, with 16 bases separating them. CDR1 SGHRS and CDR2 YFSETQ come from the germline V gene. CDR3 protein: CASSLASVDASEQYF. The CDR3 nucleotides are TGCGCCAGCAGCTTGGCCTCGGTAGACGCTAGCGAGCAGTACTTC.

This clonotype was detected many times. V and J are TRBV5-1 and TRBJ2-2; D may match TRBD1 or TRBD2 (5 bases each). Between the trimmed V and J ends, which lost 1 base and 3 bases, there was a span of 10 bases. The CDR3 consists of 15 residues. Germline assignment: CDR1 SGHRS and CDR2 YFSETQ. CDR3 nucleotides: TGCGCCAGCAGCTTGCAACTAGGGGACACCGGGGAGCTGTTTTTT. Its protein is CASSLQLGDTGELFF.

In this sample, this clonotype turned up many times. The J gene is TRBJ1-5, the V gene TRBV12-3 or TRBV12-4; D gene ambiguous. The CDR3 totals 13 residues. V dropped 2 bases and J dropped 9 bases, with 11 bases sitting between them. In DNA form, the CDR3 reads TGTGCCAGCAGTTTACAGGCATCGGGGCCCCAGCATTTT. This translates into CASSLQASGPQHF.